The rows below give T cell receptor beta chains drawn from one sample of a study of blood T cells in healthy people across ages. In TCRdb, the 5' RACE reads were re-called with MiXCR into one record per CDR3 protein. The table lists about 1,000,000 distinct CDR3 sequences, less than 50% of them singletons. Sequencing used blood. The receptors stem from a woman aged 55-69 years in good health. Both conserved end residues are part of each CDR3. Fields, in order: D gene, V gene, clone size, CDR3 length, J gene, CDR3 DNA, CDR3 protein. A D gene is named only where the DNA matches it firmly. Clone size is shown for a subset of rows, as once, few, many or a class of expanded clone.

>-|TRBV15|-|15|TRBJ1-2
TGTGCCACCCGCCTCCTCTACGAGGCTAACTATGGCTACACCTTC
CATRLLYEANYGYTF
>TRBD1|TRBV6-1|few|15|TRBJ2-7
TGTGCCAGCAGTGAAGCCCACAGGGGCCCCTACGAGCAGTACTTC
CASSEAHRGPYEQYF
>TRBD2|TRBV6-5|-|17|TRBJ2-5
TGTGCCAGCAGTTACCCGGGTGGAGCGGGGGTAGAAGATGAGCAGTACTTC
CASSYPGGAGVEDEQYF
>-|TRBV5-1|many|13|TRBJ2-1
TGCGCCAGCAGCTTGGACAGTTACAATGAGCAGTTCTTC
CASSLDSYNEQFF
>-|TRBV12-3/TRBV12-4|-|12|TRBJ2-7
TGTGCCAGCAGTGGCCCAATATACGAGCAGTACTTC
CASSGPIYEQYF
>-|TRBV20-1|-|12|TRBJ2-5
TGCAGTGCCAGAGACTCCCAAGAGACCCAGTACTTC
CSARDSQETQYF
>-|TRBV7-2|many|12|TRBJ2-4
TGTGCCAGCAGCCCCAGGGGAAACATTCAGTACTTC
CASSPRGNIQYF
>-|TRBV29-1|few|14|TRBJ2-5
TGCAGCGTGCTAGGACTCCGCGGGCTTGAGACCCAGTACTTC
CSVLGLRGLETQYF
>-|TRBV6-6|-|15|TRBJ2-3
TGTGCCAGCAGTTCGCCGGCTGGGGGCACAGATACGCAGTATTTT
CASSSPAGGTDTQYF
>TRBD2|TRBV20-1|-|14|TRBJ2-7
TGCAGTGGCTTCGGGAGGAACCACTACAATGAGCAGTACTTC
CSGFGRNHYNEQYF
>-|TRBV7-2|-|17|TRBJ1-1
TGTGCCAGTAGCAGGTCCACCGGGAGCAGAATGAACACTGAAGCTTTCTTT
CASSRSTGSRMNTEAFF
>TRBD1|TRBV11-2|few|14|TRBJ2-1
TGTGCCAGCTCCGGGACAGGGTCGGGCAATGAGCAGTTCTTC
CASSGTGSGNEQFF
>TRBD2|TRBV7-2|many|15|TRBJ2-5
TGTGCCAGCAGCTTTATAGCCGGGACTAGCGGGGAGCAGTACTTC
CASSFIAGTSGEQYF
>TRBD2|TRBV20-1|-|16|TRBJ2-7
TGCAGTGCTAGATCAGGGACTAGCGGGAGTAACCACGAGCAGTACTTC
CSARSGTSGSNHEQYF
>-|TRBV27|-|13|TRBJ2-4
TGTGCCAGCAGTTTCGGGGAACGGGGCATTCAGTACTTC
CASSFGERGIQYF
>-|TRBV4-1|-|16|TRBJ1-4
TGCGCCAGCAGCCCCTGGAGGGGGTCGGTTAATGAAAAACTGTTTTTT
CASSPWRGSVNEKLFF
>TRBD2|TRBV11-2|-|17|TRBJ2-6
TGTGCCAGCAGCCCCCAGCGGGGGCTCTCTGGGGCCAACGTCCTGACTTTC
CASSPQRGLSGANVLTF
>TRBD2|TRBV27|-|16|TRBJ2-5
TGTGCCAGCAGTTTAAACGTAGCGGGAGGGTTAAAGACCCAGTCCTTC
CASSLNVAGGLKTQSF
>-|TRBV20-1|-|16|TRBJ2-3
TGCAGTGCCCGGCTCCCAGCGGACCTTTCCACAGATACGCAGTATTTT
CSARLPADLSTDTQYF
>TRBD2|TRBV4-2|few|16|TRBJ2-1
TGTGCCAGCAGCCAAGGGTCGGCGGGAGATTACAATGAGCAGTTCTTC
CASSQGSAGDYNEQFF
>TRBD1|TRBV5-1|-|13|TRBJ2-1
TGCGCCAGCAAACCGGGACAGGGAAGTGAGCAGTTCTTC
CASKPGQGSEQFF
>-|TRBV11-2|-|17|TRBJ2-3
TGTGCCAGCAGCTTAGAATGGGCTCAAGAGGGCACAGATACGCAGTATTTT
CASSLEWAQEGTDTQYF
>TRBD1|TRBV20-1|-|13|TRBJ2-7
TGCAGTGCTAGGTCGACAGGGCTCTACGAGCAGTACTTC
CSARSTGLYEQYF
>-|TRBV5-1|few|15|TRBJ2-7
TGCGCCAGCAGCTTGGAGGCTTCCTTCTCCTACGAGCAGTACTTC
CASSLEASFSYEQYF
>-|TRBV7-2|-|16|TRBJ2-5
TGTGCCAGCAGCCGCGAACGTGTAGGGTCGTGGGAGACCCAGTACTTC
CASSRERVGSWETQYF
>TRBD2|TRBV20-1|-|16|TRBJ2-5
TGCAGTGCTAGTTTGGGGGAGGGCTTAATATTGGAGACCCAGTACTTC
CSASLGEGLILETQYF
>-|TRBV4-2|-|14|TRBJ2-7
TGTGCCAGCAGCCAAGAAACGGGGAGGTACGAGCAGTACTTC
CASSQETGRYEQYF
>-|TRBV5-1|-|14|TRBJ2-6
TGCGCCAGCAGAGACATGGCTGGGGCCAACGTCCTGACTTTC
CASRDMAGANVLTF
>-|TRBV2|-|12|TRBJ1-2
TGTGCCAGCAGTGAAGCGGTCTATGGCTACACCTTC
CASSEAVYGYTF
>TRBD2|TRBV9|few|15|TRBJ2-1
TGTGCCAGCAGCGAAGCGGGAGGGTTTTACAATGAGCAGTTCTTC
CASSEAGGFYNEQFF
>-|TRBV7-2|few|12|TRBJ2-1
TGTGCCAGCAGCTTTATAGAAAATGAGCAGTTCTTC
CASSFIENEQFF
>-|TRBV11-2|-|14|TRBJ2-5
TGTGCCAGCAGCGCCGGGACGGTAAAAGAGACCCAGTACTTC
CASSAGTVKETQYF
>-|TRBV5-6|-|13|TRBJ2-3
TGTGCCAGCAGCTCCACACTTATGTATACGCAGTATTTT
CASSSTLMYTQYF
>-|TRBV3-1|-|15|TRBJ1-1
TGTGCCAGCAGCCAAGGACAGGTTCAGAACACTGAAGCTTTCTTT
CASSQGQVQNTEAFF
>-|TRBV21-1|-|12|TRBJ2-4
TGTGCCAGCAGCCACGGGGCGTACATTCAGTACTTC
CASSHGAYIQYF
>-|TRBV9|once|16|TRBJ2-1
TGTGCCAGCAGCACCCGGGCCCTTGTCGCTGGTAGTGAGCAGTTCTTC
CASSTRALVAGSEQFF
>-|TRBV27|-|16|TRBJ2-1
TGTGCCAGCAGCCTCACCGACAGCGCCTACTACAATGAGCAGTTCTTC
CASSLTDSAYYNEQFF
>-|TRBV27|few|15|TRBJ2-6
TGTGCCAGCAGTGAACTGAGCTCTGGGGCCAACGTCCTGACTTTC
CASSELSSGANVLTF
>TRBD2|TRBV25-1|few|19|TRBJ2-5
TGTGCCAGCAGTGGCTTCCTAGCGGGAGGGATGGCTTTCCAAGAGACCCAGTACTTC
CASSGFLAGGMAFQETQYF
>TRBD2|TRBV11-2|-|16|TRBJ2-7
TGTGCCAGCAGTTCCCTTCGGGGCGGGAGGCTCTGGGAGCAGTACTTC
CASSSLRGGRLWEQYF
>-|TRBV9|few|15|TRBJ2-3
TGTGCCAGCAGCGTTGGTGGGGACCCCACAGATACGCAGTATTTT
CASSVGGDPTDTQYF
>-|TRBV11-2|many|13|TRBJ2-5
TGTGCCAGCAGCTTGGAAGTCCAAGAGACCCAGTACTTC
CASSLEVQETQYF
>-|TRBV18|-|13|TRBJ2-5
TGTGCCAGCTCACCGAAAAGCCAAGAGACCCTGTACTTC
CASSPKSQETLYF
>-|TRBV28|-|15|TRBJ2-5
TGTGCCAGCAGTTTAACCGGGAACCACCAAGAGACCCAGTACTTC
CASSLTGNHQETQYF
>TRBD2|TRBV12-3/TRBV12-4|-|17|TRBJ2-3
TGTGCCAGCAGTCAGGGACTAGCGAGGCCTAGCACAGATACGCAGTATTTT
CASSQGLARPSTDTQYF
>TRBD2|TRBV6-1|-|17|TRBJ2-1
TGTGCCAGCAGTGAACCTACTAACGGGAGGGCAGCGGTTGAGCAGTTCTTC
CASSEPTNGRAAVEQFF
>TRBD2|TRBV25-1|once|19|TRBJ2-2
TGTGCCAGCAGTGAAGTCGGTAGCGGGAACCCCAGGAACACCGGGGAGCTGTTTTTT
CASSEVGSGNPRNTGELFF
>-|TRBV30|-|14|TRBJ1-1
TGTGCCTGGACCCCCCCGGGGTTTTACGCTGAAGCTTTCTTT
CAWTPPGFYAEAFF
>TRBD2|TRBV20-1|few|14|TRBJ2-5
TGCAGTGCCCTATGGGAGGGACTACAAGAGACCCAGTACTTC
CSALWEGLQETQYF
>TRBD1|TRBV29-1|-|12|TRBJ1-5
TGCAGCGTTGGACAGGGGGAACGGCCCCAGCATTTT
CSVGQGERPQHF
>TRBD1|TRBV28|-|15|TRBJ1-2
TGTGCCAGCAGTTTATTCGACAGGGGACGCTATGGCTACACCTTC
CASSLFDRGRYGYTF